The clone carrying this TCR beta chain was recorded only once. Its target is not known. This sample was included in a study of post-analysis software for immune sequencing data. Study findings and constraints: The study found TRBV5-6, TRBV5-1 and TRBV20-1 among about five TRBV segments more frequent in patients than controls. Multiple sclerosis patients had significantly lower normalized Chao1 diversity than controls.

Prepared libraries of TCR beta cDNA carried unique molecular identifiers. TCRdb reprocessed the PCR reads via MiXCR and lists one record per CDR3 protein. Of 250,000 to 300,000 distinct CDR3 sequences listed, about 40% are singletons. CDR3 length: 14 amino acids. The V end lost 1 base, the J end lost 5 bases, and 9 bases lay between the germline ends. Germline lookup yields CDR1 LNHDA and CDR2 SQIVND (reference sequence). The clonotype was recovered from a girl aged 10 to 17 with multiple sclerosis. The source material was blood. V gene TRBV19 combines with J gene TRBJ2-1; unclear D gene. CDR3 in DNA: TGTGCCAGTAGTATAGGCGCCTGGGACAATGAGCAGTTCTTC. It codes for CASSIGAWDNEQFF.